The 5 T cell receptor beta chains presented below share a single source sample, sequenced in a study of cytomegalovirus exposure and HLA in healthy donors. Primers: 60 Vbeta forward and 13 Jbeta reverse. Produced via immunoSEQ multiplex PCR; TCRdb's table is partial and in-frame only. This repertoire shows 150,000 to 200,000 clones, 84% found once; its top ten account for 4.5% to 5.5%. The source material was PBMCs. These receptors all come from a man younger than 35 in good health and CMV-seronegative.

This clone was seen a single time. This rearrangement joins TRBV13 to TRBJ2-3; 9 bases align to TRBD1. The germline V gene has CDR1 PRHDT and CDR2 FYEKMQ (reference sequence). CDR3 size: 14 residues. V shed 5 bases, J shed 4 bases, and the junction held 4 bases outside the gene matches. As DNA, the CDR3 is TGTGCCAGCAGCCCTGGACAGGGGCCAGATACGCAGTATTTT. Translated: CASSPGQGPDTQYF.

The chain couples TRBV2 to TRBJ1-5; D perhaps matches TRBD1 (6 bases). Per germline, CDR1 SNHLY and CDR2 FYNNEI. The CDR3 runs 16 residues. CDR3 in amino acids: CAKGGTTRSSNQPQHF. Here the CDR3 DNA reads TGTGCAAAGGGGGGGACAACGCGGTCTTCCAATCAGCCCCAGCATTTT.

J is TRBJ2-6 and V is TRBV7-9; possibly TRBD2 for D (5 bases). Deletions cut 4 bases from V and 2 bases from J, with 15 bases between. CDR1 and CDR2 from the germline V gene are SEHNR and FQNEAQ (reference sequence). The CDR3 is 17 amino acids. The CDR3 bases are TGTGCCAGCAGCTCGCGGGTGAAGGAGACTGGGGCCAACGTCCTGACTTTC. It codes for CASSSRVKETGANVLTF.

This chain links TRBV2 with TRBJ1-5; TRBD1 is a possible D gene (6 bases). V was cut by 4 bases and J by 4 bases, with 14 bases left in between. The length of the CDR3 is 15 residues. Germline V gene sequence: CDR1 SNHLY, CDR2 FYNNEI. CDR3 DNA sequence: TGTGCCAGCAGTGTTTGGGGGGGCGCAAATCAGCCCCAGCATTTT. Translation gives CASSVWGGANQPQHF. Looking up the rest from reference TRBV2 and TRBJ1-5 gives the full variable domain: EPEVTQTPSHQVTQMGQEVILRCVPISNHLYFYWYRQILGQKVEFLVSFYNNEISEKSEIFDDQFSVERPDGSNFTLKIRSTKLEDSAMYFCASSVWGGANQPQHFGDGTRLSIL.

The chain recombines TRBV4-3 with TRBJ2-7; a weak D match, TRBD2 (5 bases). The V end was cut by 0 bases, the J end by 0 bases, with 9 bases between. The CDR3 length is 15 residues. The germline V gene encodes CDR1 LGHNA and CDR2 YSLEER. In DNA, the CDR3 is TGCGCCAGCAGCCAAGACAGCGGAATCTCCTACGAGCAGTACTTC. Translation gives CASSQDSGISYEQYF.